The rows below give T cell receptor beta chains drawn from one sample of a study of CD8 T cells in ankylosing spondylitis. TCRdb re-derived calls from the 5' RACE reads in MiXCR, one entry per CDR3 protein. This sample has more than 500,000 distinct CDR3 sequences, with about 5% found just once. The material sequenced was blood, either unsorted or a sorted T cell fraction (not recorded which). These receptors all come from a male donor with ankylosing spondylitis. Both conserved end residues are trimmed from each CDR3. Fields, in order: V gene, CDR3 protein.

TRBV10-3,AISDPLAVSYNEQF
TRBV18,ASSLTLTSSGSYNEQF
TRBV20-1,SARGRRGLYEQY
TRBV7-3,ASSLNSYTEAF
TRBV4-3,ASSQAPGRRGETQY
TRBV9,ASSATGRHT
TRBV20-1,TLSRVNTEAF
TRBV25-1,ASNTGTSSYNEQF
TRBV7-2,ASSPVPRGSTDTQY
TRBV6-2/TRBV6-3,ASSYPGQGITQY
TRBV3-1,ASSQRGQSYEQY
TRBV28,ASSLTGIETQY
TRBV12-3/TRBV12-4,ATRQGRRETQY
TRBV12-3/TRBV12-4,ASSFGGISYEQY
TRBV5-1,ASSEGGTSKPQH
TRBV5-1,ASSLRTSGSSYNEQF
TRBV29-1,SVEEGLTSYEQY
TRBV2,ASRERGETQY
TRBV20-1,SAREGWGLETQY
TRBV5-1,ASSLEFASYEQY
TRBV9,ASSVATGQGYAEAF
TRBV20-1,SARHAGYTEAF
TRBV6-1,ASRDLAGQQDTQY
TRBV5-1,ASSRDRADGYT
TRBV5-1,ASSFLPGQQETQY
TRBV4-3,ASSHHISGREGTDTQY
TRBV20-1,SARSPDQPQH
TRBV7-2,ASSLMRGGDGYT
TRBV7-2,ASSLVTYNEQF
TRBV6-5,ASSSPGQGNPEAF
TRBV7-9,ASSSRDTGPAQY
TRBV25-1,ASSETGLASEQY
TRBV7-8,ASSPPTGRGAGELF
TRBV5-4,ASSLVRGLEQAGELF
TRBV20-1,SALRGLNQPQH
TRBV11-2,ASSPQTYNEQF
TRBV7-2,ASSRKSGTRDSYEQY
TRBV7-9,ASSFALTPDTQY
TRBV12-3/TRBV12-4,ASRELAGNYNEQF
TRBV29-1,SVDMAARDTQY
TRBV9,ASSVGGGVGYT
TRBV20-1,SARGGRWTGELF
TRBV12-3/TRBV12-4,ASNIHGNQPQH
TRBV20-1,SAPGRTLRAF
TRBV7-3,ASSLNGRGGMQF
TRBV15,ATSRDRQPNTEAF